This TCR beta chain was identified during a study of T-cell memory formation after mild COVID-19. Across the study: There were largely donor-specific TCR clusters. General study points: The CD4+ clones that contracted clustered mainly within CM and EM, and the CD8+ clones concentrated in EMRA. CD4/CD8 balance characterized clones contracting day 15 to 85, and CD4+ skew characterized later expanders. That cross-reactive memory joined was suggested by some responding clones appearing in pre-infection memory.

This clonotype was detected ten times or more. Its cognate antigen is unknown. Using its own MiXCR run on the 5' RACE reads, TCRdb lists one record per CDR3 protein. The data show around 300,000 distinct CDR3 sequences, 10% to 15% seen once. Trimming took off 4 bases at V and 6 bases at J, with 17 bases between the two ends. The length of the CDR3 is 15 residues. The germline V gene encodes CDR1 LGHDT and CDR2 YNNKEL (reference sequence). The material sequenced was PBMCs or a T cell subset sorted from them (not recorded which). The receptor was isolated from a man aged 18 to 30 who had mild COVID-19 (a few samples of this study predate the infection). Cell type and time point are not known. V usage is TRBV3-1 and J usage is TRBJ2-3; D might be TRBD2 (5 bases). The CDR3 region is CASSLQSGFRDTQYF. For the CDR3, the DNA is TGTGCCAGCAGCCTCCAAAGCGGTTTTAGGGATACGCAGTATTTT.